A single sample gave rise to the 18 T cell receptor beta chains below, sequenced in a study of T-cell memory formation after mild COVID-19. A single record per CDR3 protein comes from TCRdb applying MiXCR to the 5' RACE reads. This sample has about 110,000 distinct CDR3 sequences, with approximately 15% found just once. Sequencing was performed on PBMCs or a T cell subset sorted from them (not recorded which). The receptors stem from a man between 18 and 29 years old who had mild COVID-19 (a few samples of this study predate the infection). Cell type and time point are not known.

In its sample, this clonotype was seen a few times. The J gene is TRBJ1-2, the V gene TRBV19; weak D call: TRBD1 (5 bases). The CDR3 contains 13 residues. Trimming pared 5 bases from V and 7 bases from J, leaving 14 bases between. Germline assignment: CDR1 LNHDA and CDR2 SQIVND (reference sequence). The DNA for the CDR3 is TGTGCCAGTAGTCCGGGACCGGTATTTGGCTACACCTTC. This codes for CASSPGPVFGYTF.

This clonotype was counted a few times. The junction shows a germline mismatch at one end, possibly a read error. The gene calls are TRBV29-1 and TRBJ1-1; D is unclear. The CDR3 spans 13 residues. CDR1 and CDR2 from the germline V gene are SQVTM and ANQGSEA. CDR3 in amino acids: CSALTIGNAEAFF. Here the CDR3 DNA reads TGCAGCGCCCTAACCATTGGGAACGCTGAAGCTTTCTTT. Together with reference TRBV29-1 and TRBJ1-1, the CDR3 gives the full variable domain: SAVISQKPSRDICQRGTSLTIQCQVDSQVTMMFWYRQQPGQSLTLIATANQGSEATYESGFVIDKFPISRPNLTFSTLTVSNMSPEDSSIYLCSALTIGNAEAFFGQGTRLTVV.

This clonotype was observed at least ten times. The chain uses TRBV6-5 and TRBJ2-1; tentatively, D is TRBD2 (7 bases). This CDR3 is 15 amino acids long. Germline V CDR1 and CDR2: MNHEY, SVGAGI. V lost 5 bases and J 9 bases, leaving 20 bases between the germline ends. CDR3 residues: CASSPSQGGAIEQFF. CDR3 in DNA: TGTGCCAGCAGTCCCTCACAGGGAGGGGCAATTGAGCAGTTCTTC.

This clonotype was detected only a few times. The J gene is TRBJ2-3, the V gene TRBV20-1; D is ambiguous. The V end lost 6 bases, the J end lost 1 base, and 8 bases lay between the germline ends. Germline-derived CDR1 and CDR2 are DFQATT and SNEGSKA (reference sequence). The CDR3 is made up of 12 amino acids. CDR3 coding DNA: TGCAGTGCCCCAGACCGCACAGATACGCAGTATTTT. Encoded protein: CSAPDRTDTQYF.

The rearrangement links TRBV4-1 to TRBJ2-7; 8 bases are a match to TRBD2. The germline CDR1 and CDR2 sequences are MGHRA and YSYEKL. CDR3 size: 16 residues. V was clipped by 4 bases and J by 7 bases; unmatched bases: 15. The CDR3 DNA sequence: TGCGCCAGCAGCCCCTTAAGTGCGGGGGGTAAGAGGGAGCAGTACTTC. This encodes CASSPLSAGGKREQYF.

This chain joins TRBV20-1 and TRBJ2-7; D not resolved. Germline lookup yields CDR1 DFQATT and CDR2 SNEGSKA (reference sequence). Trimming took 2 bases from V and 0 from J, leaving 8 bases between them. The CDR3 contains 13 residues. The CDR3 nucleotides read TGCAGTGCTAGAAGGCGACCCTCCTACGAGCAGTACTTC. Translation gives CSARRRPSYEQYF.

V and J are TRBV12-3 or TRBV12-4 and TRBJ1-5; D unresolved. The V gene lost 2 bases and the J gene lost 7 bases, with 6 bases spanning the gap. CDR3 length: 12 amino acids. CDR3 nucleotides: TGTGCCAGCAGTTTATCGGGCCAGCCCCAGCATTTT. Amino acids: CASSLSGQPQHF.

This rearrangement joins TRBV16 to TRBJ2-7; unclear D gene. Per the germline V gene, CDR1 is KGHSY and CDR2 is FQNENV. V was pared by 0 bases and J by 2 bases, with 11 bases between. There are 15 residues in the CDR3. The CDR3 DNA follows: TGTGCCAGCAGCCAATCAGCTACCCCTACCTACGAGCAGTACTTC. Protein sequence: CASSQSATPTYEQYF.

The chain couples TRBV12-3 or TRBV12-4 to TRBJ1-2; possibly TRBD1 for D (5 bases). V lost 11 bases, J lost 7 bases, and 20 bases lay in between. This CDR3 spans 13 amino acids. CDR3 residues: CACGQGWKFGYTF. CDR3 sequence (DNA): TGTGCCTGTGGGCAGGGCTGGAAGTTTGGCTACACCTTC.

V is TRBV6-6 and J is TRBJ1-5; D perhaps matches TRBD1 (6 bases). The CDR3 is 18 amino acids. CDR1 and CDR2 (germline): MNHNY, SVGAGI (reference sequence). V was pared by 0 bases and J by 1 base, with 16 bases between. In nucleotides, the CDR3 is TGTGCCAGCAGTTACTCGATGGCGGGGGGCAGCAGCAATCAGCCCCAGCATTTT. Translated, it gives CASSYSMAGGSSNQPQHF.

This clonotype was seen many times. The chain recombines TRBV9 with TRBJ1-1; the match to TRBD1 covers 7 bases. CDR1 is SGDLS, CDR2 YYNGEE, per germline. V was pared by 4 bases and J by 4 bases, with 7 bases of the junction left unmatched. CDR3 size: 14 residues. CDR3 DNA sequence: TGTGCCAGCAGCTCCTACAGGGGAAGCACTGAAGCTTTCTTT. This codes for CASSSYRGSTEAFF.

This clonotype has a handful of counts. The V gene is TRBV11-2, the J gene TRBJ2-7; D possibly matches TRBD1 or TRBD2 (5 bases each). Trimming stripped 2 bases from V and 3 bases from J, with 11 bases between. Germline assignment: CDR1 SGHAT and CDR2 FQNNGV. This CDR3 is 14 amino acids long. The CDR3 is CASSLSVGDYEQYF. The CDR3, as DNA: TGTGCCAGCAGCTTATCTGTGGGGGACTACGAGCAGTACTTC.

The chain carries TRBV6-5 and TRBJ1-5; D might be TRBD1 (6 bases). This CDR3 has 16 amino acids. With 0 bases removed from V and 5 bases from J, the gap between germline ends came to 14 bases. CDR1 and CDR2 (germline): MNHEY, SVGAGI. The CDR3 sequence: CASSYSRGRVDQPQHF. The CDR3 DNA follows: TGTGCCAGCAGTTACTCGAGGGGGAGGGTTGATCAGCCCCAGCATTTT.

This rearrangement joins TRBV7-2 to TRBJ1-1, with a possible D match to TRBD1 (5 bases). Germline V gives CDR1 SGHTA, CDR2 FQGNSA. V gave up 1 base and J gave up 5 bases, with 14 bases separating them. CDR3 length: 15 amino acids. The CDR3 reads CASSLEGRMGTEAFF. Here the CDR3 DNA reads TGTGCCAGCAGCTTAGAGGGGCGGATGGGAACTGAAGCTTTCTTT. Looking up the rest from reference TRBV7-2 and TRBJ1-1 gives the full variable domain: GAGVSQSPSNKVTEKGKDVELRCDPISGHTALYWYRQSLGQGLEFLIYFQGNSAPDKSGLPSDRFSAERTGGSVSTLTIQRTQQEDSAVYLCASSLEGRMGTEAFFGQGTRLTVV.

This clonotype has a count of ten or more. The V call is TRBV11-2, the J call TRBJ2-1; 9 nucleotides agree with TRBD1. V lost 1 base, J lost 8 bases, and 6 bases stayed unmatched. This CDR3 is 15 amino acids long. Germline V gene lookup returns CDR1 SGHAT and CDR2 FQNNGV. The CDR3 DNA reads TGTGCCAGCAGCTTAGGAGGGACAGGGATCCATGAGCAGTTCTTC. Translating gives CASSLGGTGIHEQFF.

The chain carries TRBV7-9 and TRBJ2-2, with TRBD1 identical over 9 bases. This CDR3 region has 19 residues. Germline lookup yields CDR1 SEHNR and CDR2 FQNEAQ (reference sequence). V lost 2 bases to trimming and J lost 2 bases; unmatched junction nucleotides: 12. The DNA of the CDR3 is TGTGCCAGCAGCTTAACCCCGGGACAGGGCGTTTCCAACACCGGGGAGCTGTTTTTT. Amino acids: CASSLTPGQGVSNTGELFF. Complete variable domain (other parts from reference TRBV7-9 and TRBJ2-2): DTGVSQNPRHKITKRGQNVTFRCDPISEHNRLYWYRQTLGQGPEFLTYFQNEAQLEKSRLLSDRFSAERPKGSFSTLEIQRTEQGDSAMYLCASSLTPGQGVSNTGELFFGEGSRLTVL.

The genes are TRBV5-1 and TRBJ2-1, with D perhaps assigned TRBD1 or TRBD2 (5 bases each). Per germline, CDR1 SGHRS and CDR2 YFSETQ. The germline V and J ends were trimmed by 4 bases and 5 bases, with 19 bases remaining between them. This CDR3 contains 16 residues. Here the CDR3 reads CASSAGDLSAHNEQFF. CDR3 nucleotide sequence: TGCGCCAGCAGCGCCGGGGACCTCTCAGCGCACAATGAGCAGTTCTTC.

V is TRBV12-3 or TRBV12-4 and J is TRBJ2-6, with 10 bases fitting TRBD1. J gave up 4 bases and V 3 bases, and 9 bases lay outside the gene matches. The CDR3 is 18 amino acids. The CDR3 spells CASSFVGTGVAGANVLTF. CDR3 in DNA: TGTGCCAGCAGTTTTGTTGGGACAGGGGTCGCCGGGGCCAACGTCCTGACTTTC.